This TCR beta chain was obtained from a study of control samples from healthy donors and cancer patients. The CDR3 runs 17 residues. Germline V gene lookup returns CDR1 MNHEY and CDR2 SMNVEV (reference sequence). The J segment lost 6 bases and the V segment lost 2 bases, leaving 15 bases of the junction unmatched. Here immunoSEQ multiplex PCR was the method, and the copy in TCRdb shows in-frame clones only, minus some. The top ten hold around 4.9% of the sample, which has roughly 140,000 clones, 75% to 90% seen once. Sequencing used blood. The rearrangement links TRBV27 to TRBJ1-1; 7 nucleotides match TRBD1. This clonotype was sampled from a man younger than 40 in good health. The CDR3 sequence is CASSLSRGQVFNSEAFF. The CDR3 DNA sequence: TGTGCCAGCAGTTTAAGTCGCGGACAGGTGTTCAACTCTGAAGCTTTCTTT.